The T cell receptor (beta chain) described here comes from a study of cytomegalovirus exposure and HLA in healthy donors. On this clone itself: What it recognizes is unknown.

Study outcomes and limitations: Among donors in an Asian-associated ancestry cluster, a later analysis reportedly found fewer N-insertions than the approximately 700-donor mean. A few CMV-associated chains were confirmed in vitro to be specific for CMV antigens. A previous analysis found most TCR beta V segments productive roughly 87% or roughly 30% of the time.

PCR involved 60 Vbeta and 13 Jbeta primers. Some clones are missing from TCRdb's copy, which holds only in-frame ones; the method was immunoSEQ multiplex PCR. This sample has roughly 57,000 clones, with just under 85% found just once. Germline V gives CDR1 DFQATT, CDR2 SNEGSKA (reference sequence). Trimming pared 4 bases from V and 7 bases from J, leaving 8 bases between. CDR3 length: 11 residues. Sequenced input: PBMCs. The chain uses TRBV20-1 and TRBJ1-3; D not certain. The sequence derives from a man aged 50 to 59 in good health and CMV-seronegative. CDR3 sequence (DNA): TGCAGTGCTAAAGACCCTAACACCATATATTTT. Its protein product is CSAKDPNTIYF.